Each of the 13 T cell receptor beta chains below was sequenced from the same sample in a study of CD8 T cells in ankylosing spondylitis. MiXCR, applied by TCRdb to the 5' RACE reads, yields one record per CDR3 protein. The table lists tens of thousands of distinct CDR3 sequences, around 17% of them singletons. What was sequenced was blood. The receptors derive from a male donor with ankylosing spondylitis or in good health (not recorded which).

This clonotype came up many times. V is TRBV4-3 and J is TRBJ2-1; D is possibly TRBD2 (6 bases). This CDR3 contains 12 residues. CDR1 and CDR2 from the germline V gene are LGHNA and YSLEER. With 3 bases removed from V and 13 bases from J, the gap between germline ends came to 13 bases. The CDR3 spells CASSQTGTHQFF. As DNA, the CDR3 is TGCGCCAGCAGCCAGACCGGGACTCATCAGTTCTTC.

This clonotype was counted at least ten times. The rearrangement uses TRBV4-2 and TRBJ1-1; D remains ambiguous. This CDR3 comprises 13 residues. V was trimmed by 5 bases and J by 2 bases, leaving 9 bases between them. Germline V CDR1 and CDR2: LGHNA, YNFKEQ. The CDR3 region is CASSYRENTEAFF. The CDR3 DNA reads as TGTGCCAGCAGCTACCGGGAAAACACTGAAGCTTTCTTT.

The chain carries TRBV4-1 and TRBJ2-5; no firm D call. Between the trimmed V and J ends, which lost 1 base and 0 bases, there was a span of 12 bases. Per the germline V gene, CDR1 is MGHRA and CDR2 is YSYEKL. The CDR3 has 16 amino acids. DNA of the CDR3: TGCGCCAGCAGCCAAGGAGCTATCCGGGACCAAGAGACCCAGTACTTC. Residues: CASSQGAIRDQETQYF.

In its sample, this clonotype was seen a few times. The rearrangement uses TRBV5-1 and TRBJ2-5, with D possibly TRBD2 on 5 matching bases. Per germline, CDR1 SGHRS and CDR2 YFSETQ. This CDR3 has 17 amino acids. Trimming cost V 0 bases and J 0 bases, with 15 bases left between them. The CDR3 nucleotides are TGCGCCAGCAGCTTGGACGGCCCGGGAACGTACCAAGAGACCCAGTACTTC. As protein: CASSLDGPGTYQETQYF.

This clonotype was observed many times. V and J are TRBV29-1 and TRBJ2-3; unclear D gene. V was cut by 2 bases and J by 6 bases, with 3 bases left in between. The germline V gene has CDR1 SQVTM and CDR2 ANQGSEA. There are 10 residues in the CDR3. DNA for the CDR3: TGCAGCGTTGAATTGGATACGCAGTATTTT. It yields the protein CSVELDTQYF.

This clonotype was seen at least ten times. At one of its ends the junction is not consistent with the germline gene, which may arise from a read error. This rearrangement joins TRBV11-1 to TRBJ2-3, with D possibly matching TRBD1 (6 bases). Germline V CDR1 and CDR2: SGHAT, FQDESV (reference sequence). This CDR3 comprises 14 residues. The CDR3 coding sequence is TGTGCCAGCAGCTCGGTGGGGGCCACATATACGCAGTATTTT. Encoded protein: CASSSVGATYTQYF.

This clonotype was counted between two and nine times. The chain is built from TRBV12-3 or TRBV12-4 and TRBJ2-3; possibly TRBD2 for D (5 bases). The CDR3 sequence is 14 residues long. With 5 bases removed from V and 2 bases from J, the gap between germline ends came to 11 bases. As DNA, the CDR3 is TGTGCCAGCAGTCTTTGGACTGACACAGATACGCAGTATTTT. It is translated as CASSLWTDTDTQYF.

The rearrangement joins TRBV12-3 or TRBV12-4 to TRBJ2-5; D is possibly TRBD2 (5 bases). The CDR3 loop spans 14 amino acids. Trimming cost V 2 bases and J 4 bases, with 11 bases left between them. The CDR3 loop is CASSLPTGVETQYF. CDR3 in DNA: TGTGCCAGCAGTTTACCGACCGGGGTAGAGACCCAGTACTTC.

This chain connects TRBV6-1 to TRBJ2-3; the match to TRBD1 covers 7 bases. With 6 bases clipped from V and 4 bases from J, the junction kept 4 bases outside the gene matches. The CDR3 totals 13 residues. Germline V lookup: CDR1 MNHNS, CDR2 SASEGT. The CDR3 spells CASRTQGADTQYF. Written as DNA, the CDR3 is TGTGCCAGCAGGACGCAGGGGGCAGATACGCAGTATTTT.

The CDR3 nucleotides are TGCGCCAGCAGCCAAGGGGGGGCACAGGGTCCCGGGGAGCTGTTTTTT. Amino acid sequence: CASSQGGAQGPGELFF. V is TRBV4-3 and J is TRBJ2-2, with D perhaps matching TRBD1 or TRBD2 (6 bases each). Germline V lookup: CDR1 LGHNA, CDR2 YSLEER. Trimming shortened V by 1 base and J by 6 bases, and 15 bases separated the two germline ends. This CDR3 contains 16 residues.

V usage is TRBV6-2 or TRBV6-3 and J usage is TRBJ2-2; D is ambiguous. With 2 bases removed from V and 4 bases from J, the gap between germline ends came to 5 bases. CDR1 and CDR2 from the germline V gene are MNHEY and SVGEGT. This CDR3 contains 13 residues. The CDR3 region is CASSYTTTGELFF. The DNA for the CDR3 is TGTGCCAGCAGTTACACCACCACCGGGGAGCTGTTTTTT.

This clonotype is categorized as medium-sized. Written as DNA, the CDR3 is TGTGCCAGCAGCTTCAGGGAGACTAGCGGGTACGAGCAGTACTTC. This translates into CASSFRETSGYEQYF. The chain couples TRBV5-6 to TRBJ2-7; the match to TRBD2 covers 10 bases. After removal of 2 bases from V and 4 bases from J, the junction contained 6 bases not matched to a gene. This CDR3 is built from 15 residues. Germline V CDR1 and CDR2: SGHDT, YYEEEE.

This clonotype was recorded many times. The chain carries TRBV29-1 and TRBJ2-7; 12 bases match TRBD2. Unmatched junction bases numbered 0, after V lost 7 bases and J lost 2 bases. The length of the CDR3 is 12 residues. Germline-derived CDR1 and CDR2 are SQVTM and ANQGSEA. The CDR3 bases are TGCAGCGGGACTAGCGGGACCTACGAGCAGTACTTC. The encoded protein is CSGTSGTYEQYF.